The 3 T cell receptor beta chains in this list originate from one sample, sequenced in a study of cytomegalovirus exposure and HLA in healthy donors. Vbeta (60) and Jbeta (13) primers were used in the PCR. Produced via immunoSEQ multiplex PCR; TCRdb's table is partial and in-frame only. The sample yields 85,000 to 120,000 clones, approximately 77% seen once. Input material: PBMCs. The source of these receptors is a male donor in good health and CMV-seropositive.

This rearrangement joins TRBV28 to TRBJ2-1; 11 nucleotides match TRBD2. CDR3 length: 16 residues. J was trimmed by 4 bases and V by 1 base; bases with no gene match: 3. Germline V gene sequence: CDR1 MDHEN, CDR2 SYDVKM. CDR3: CASSLFASGGYNEQFF. CDR3 DNA: TGTGCCAGCAGTTTATTCGCTAGCGGGGGGTACAATGAGCAGTTCTTC.

V gene TRBV7-9 combines with J gene TRBJ1-5; 10 positions agree with TRBD1. The germline CDR1 and CDR2 sequences are SEHNR and FQNEAQ (reference sequence). Losses at the gene ends were 4 bases for V and 5 bases for J; bases not matched to a gene: 11. The CDR3 length is 17 residues. The CDR3 DNA reads TGTGCCAGCAGCTCAAGGGGACAGGGGAAGGCCGATCAGCCCCAGCATTTT. This codes for CASSSRGQGKADQPQHF.

The chain joins TRBV27 to TRBJ1-2; D may be TRBD1 (5 bases). This CDR3 has 18 residues. V lost 2 bases to trimming and J lost 0 bases, with 19 bases between them. Germline assignment: CDR1 MNHEY and CDR2 SMNVEV (reference sequence). The CDR3, as DNA: TGTGCCAGCAGTTTAAGAAGACGACAGTTTAGCACTAACTATGGCTACACCTTC. This translates into CASSLRRRQFSTNYGYTF.